This TCR beta chain was captured by sequencing in a study of blood T cell repertoires in COVID-19. Study-level background: The United States, Italy and Spain were the sources of the acute and convalescent COVID-19 samples.

A note on this clone: Within the sample, other DNA sequences also encode this same CDR3.

The germline V gene has CDR1 SGHTA and CDR2 FQGNSA. This CDR3 comprises 14 residues. Trimming took off 3 bases at V and 5 bases at J, with 13 bases between the two ends. Original analysis: The authors estimated nucleated cell counts from reference gene primer amplification. This table comes from immunoSEQ multiplex PCR, and its TCRdb copy is limited to in-frame clones, with some not included. From that table come the V and J calls and clone size; the DNA was used to work out D and trimming. The sample includes tens of thousands of clones, 80% to 85% of them seen just once. The chain links TRBV7-2 to TRBJ2-5, with a possible D match to TRBD2 (6 bases). The origin of this receptor is a human donor with acute or convalescent COVID-19. The donor label of this sample is uncertain. Sequencing was done on a sample of peripheral blood. The CDR3 region is CASSFQAGGETQYF. Written as DNA, the CDR3 is TGTGCCAGCAGCTTTCAAGCGGGCGGGGAGACCCAGTACTTC.